Shown below are 10 T cell receptor beta chains from a single sample sequenced in a study of T cell responses to AZD1222 COVID-19 vaccine. TCRdb's copy holds only in-frame clones and misses some; the assay was immunoSEQ multiplex PCR. The top ten hold 8% to 9.5% of the sample, which has some 130,000 clones, 80% to 90% seen once. Sequencing used peripheral blood, obtained on day 0 of AZD1222 vaccination. These receptors were collected from an adult in good health.

The CDR3 region is CASSSQDGPGTEAFF. CDR3 DNA: TGTGCCAGTAGTTCCCAGGATGGACCGGGCACTGAAGCTTTCTTT. The V and J genes are TRBV19 and TRBJ1-1, with no clear D. Germline V gives CDR1 LNHDA, CDR2 SQIVND (reference sequence). V was cut by 5 bases and J by 4 bases, with 17 bases left in between. This CDR3 is built from 15 residues. Full variable domain (remainder filled in from reference TRBV19 and TRBJ1-1): DGGITQSPKYLFRKEGQNVTLSCEQNLNHDAMYWYRQDPGQGLRLIYYSQIVNDFQKGDIAEGYSVSREKKESFPLTVTSAQKNPTAFYLCASSSQDGPGTEAFFGQGTRLTVV.

The chain employs TRBV20-1 and TRBJ2-2; possibly TRBD2 for D (7 bases). In germline, CDR1 is DFQATT, CDR2 SNEGSKA (reference sequence). Trimming took 3 bases from V and 0 from J, leaving 20 bases between them. CDR3 size: 18 residues. CDR3 sequence: CSASSARGAGANTGELFF. CDR3 coding DNA: TGCAGTGCTAGTAGCGCCCGGGGGGCGGGGGCGAACACCGGGGAGCTGTTTTTT.

The rearrangement uses TRBV20-1 and TRBJ2-7; perhaps TRBD1 as D (6 bases). Deletions cut 6 bases from V and 6 bases from J, with 18 bases between. The CDR3 covers 13 residues. From germline, CDR1 is DFQATT and CDR2 SNEGSKA (reference sequence). The CDR3 DNA reads as TGCAGTGCCAGTGGGGAAACGGACAGCGAGCAGTACTTC. This encodes CSASGETDSEQYF.

V and J are TRBV19 and TRBJ2-4, with TRBD1 as a possible D gene (7 bases). Germline V CDR1 and CDR2: LNHDA, SQIVND (reference sequence). The CDR3 extends over 14 amino acids. V was cut by 4 bases and J by 7 bases, with 14 bases left in between. CDR3 coding DNA: TGTGCCAGTAGTAGGGGGGACAGTTTGAACATTCAGTACTTC. Its protein product is CASSRGDSLNIQYF.

The chain is built from TRBV12-3 or TRBV12-4 and TRBJ1-2, with D perhaps TRBD1 (5 bases). The CDR3 is made up of 13 amino acids. The germline V and J ends were trimmed by 6 bases and 4 bases, with 12 bases remaining between them. The CDR3 coding sequence is TGTGCCAGCAGCAGGGCAGCAGGCTATGGCTACACCTTC. Protein product: CASSRAAGYGYTF.

This clone was found once. The V call is TRBV4-1, the J call TRBJ1-3, with no clear D. Germline values: CDR1 MGHRA, CDR2 YSYEKL. Deletions cut 0 bases from V and 7 bases from J, with 7 bases between. CDR3 length: 13 residues. CDR3: CASSQEFSNTIYF. The CDR3 region has the DNA TGCGCCAGCAGCCAAGAGTTCTCGAACACCATATATTTT.

The gene calls are TRBV5-6 and TRBJ2-7; the D gene is possibly TRBD2 (6 bases). V lost 1 base, J lost 3 bases, and 8 bases lay in between. This CDR3 region has 13 residues. Germline V gene sequence: CDR1 SGHDT, CDR2 YYEEEE. As DNA, the CDR3 is TGTGCCAGCAGCTTGCGGGACTTCTACGAGCAGTACTTC. Protein sequence: CASSLRDFYEQYF.

This chain uses TRBV5-1 with TRBJ1-3, with unresolved D. V lost 0 bases and J 0 bases, leaving 10 bases between the germline ends. There are 16 residues in the CDR3. Germline V gene data show CDR1 as SGHRS and CDR2 as YFSETQ. The CDR3 region has the DNA TGCGCCAGCAGCTTGGGCCAGCCCAACTCTGGAAACACCATATATTTT. Its protein product is CASSLGQPNSGNTIYF. Using reference TRBV5-1 and TRBJ1-3 for the parts outside the CDR3, the full variable domain is KAGVTQTPRYLIKTRGQQVTLSCSPISGHRSVSWYQQTPGQGLQFLFEYFSETQRNKGNFPGRFSGRQFSNSRSEMNVSTLELGDSALYLCASSLGQPNSGNTIYFGEGSWLTVV.

V is TRBV28 and J is TRBJ2-7; 9 nucleotides line up with TRBD2. The CDR3 contains 14 residues. Germline values: CDR1 MDHEN, CDR2 SYDVKM. With V trimmed by 8 bases and J by 4 bases, 9 bases remained unmatched. The CDR3 here is CASSWASGIYEQYF. The CDR3 coding sequence is TGTGCCAGCTCATGGGCTAGCGGGATATACGAGCAGTACTTC.

The chain couples TRBV11-3 to TRBJ1-1; D gene ambiguous. Germline assignment: CDR1 SGHNT and CDR2 YENEEA. CDR3 length: 13 amino acids. Between the trimmed V and J ends, which lost 4 bases and 1 base, there was a span of 7 bases. The CDR3: CASSSWPNTEAFF. The DNA for the CDR3 is TGTGCCAGCAGCTCGTGGCCGAACACTGAAGCTTTCTTT.